This T cell receptor beta chain was sequenced during a study of T cell repertoires in cytomegalovirus infection. A note on this clonotype: The antigen remains undetermined.

TCRdb re-analysed the reads in MiXCR, keeping a single row per CDR3 protein. The table includes roughly 570,000 distinct CDR3 sequences, roughly 43% detected once. The V and J ends lost 3 bases and 2 bases, in that order; junction bases with no gene match: 6. Per the germline V gene, CDR1 is MNHEY and CDR2 is SMNVEV (reference sequence). The CDR3 consists of 15 residues. The chain links TRBV27 to TRBJ2-7, with TRBD2 identical over 8 bases. This TCR derives from a human donor in good health (CMV status not recorded). Some clones in this sample may be carry-over from other donors' samples. Sequenced material: cultured PBMCs, taken from culture after CMV antigen stimulation. The DNA for the CDR3 is TGTGCCAGCAGTTTGTCGCCGGGACTAGCCTACGAGCAGTACTTC. It translates to CASSLSPGLAYEQYF.